The 21 T cell receptor beta chains presented below share a single source sample, sequenced in a study of blood T cell repertoires in COVID-19. Libraries were prepared by immunoSEQ multiplex PCR; TCRdb keeps only in-frame clonotypes and omits some of them. The sample holds around 100,000 clones, 81% seen once. The source material was peripheral blood. Source of these receptors: a man between 50 and 59 years old with acute or convalescent COVID-19.

V is TRBV9 and J is TRBJ1-2; possible D gene TRBD1, 5 bases. V lost 3 bases to trimming and J lost 0 bases, with 9 bases between them. The CDR3 runs to 14 residues. Germline assignment: CDR1 SGDLS and CDR2 YYNGEE. CDR3 DNA: TGTGCCAGCAGCGAGACAGCGTCTAACTATGGCTACACCTTC. This encodes CASSETASNYGYTF.

The J gene is TRBJ1-2, the V gene TRBV27; possibly TRBD1 for D (6 bases). The CDR3 has 13 amino acids. The V end lost 6 bases, the J end lost 1 base, and 9 bases lay between the germline ends. Germline values: CDR1 MNHEY, CDR2 SMNVEV (reference sequence). For the CDR3, the DNA is TGTGCCAGCAGCAACAGGGATAACTATGGCTACACCTTC. Translating gives CASSNRDNYGYTF.

The V call is TRBV5-1, the J call TRBJ1-2; perhaps TRBD1 as D (6 bases). Germline CDR1 and CDR2: SGHRS and YFSETQ. V was cut by 5 bases and J by 1 base, with 18 bases left in between. This CDR3 has 16 amino acids. CDR3 region: CASRARNADSNYGYTF. Here the CDR3 DNA reads TGCGCCAGCAGGGCCCGAAACGCGGACAGTAACTATGGCTACACCTTC.

The V call is TRBV28, the J call TRBJ2-7; D is perhaps TRBD1 (6 bases). V was shortened by 5 bases and J by 3 bases, with 17 bases between the two germline ends. The V gene's germline CDR1 is MDHEN and CDR2 SYDVKM. The CDR3 covers 15 residues. Here the CDR3 DNA reads TGTGCCAGCAGTACTACGGGACATAAAAACTACGAGCAGTACTTC. This gives the protein CASSTTGHKNYEQYF.

This sequence joins TRBV19 and TRBJ2-2, with D possibly TRBD1 on 6 matching bases. In germline, CDR1 is LNHDA, CDR2 SQIVND (reference sequence). The V and J ends lost 6 bases and 5 bases respectively, with 16 bases between them. The length of the CDR3 is 15 residues. The CDR3 reads CASSPSGTPTGELFF. The CDR3 coding sequence is TGTGCCAGTAGCCCCTCCGGGACACCGACCGGGGAGCTGTTTTTT.

The chain has TRBV4-1 and TRBJ2-2, with 10 positions matching TRBD2. V dropped 4 bases and J dropped 4; count of bases not matched to a gene: 6. Germline loops: CDR1 MGHRA, CDR2 YSYEKL. This CDR3 spans 16 amino acids. CDR3 sequence: CASSPLSGGRTGELFF. CDR3 coding DNA: TGCGCCAGCAGCCCCCTTAGCGGGGGGCGCACCGGGGAGCTGTTTTTT.

The chain is built from TRBV2 and TRBJ1-2; D unresolved. CDR1 and CDR2 (germline): SNHLY, FYNNEI. V lost 5 bases and J lost 0, with 7 bases in between. The CDR3 contains 13 residues. CDR3 DNA sequence: TGTGCCAGCAGTACTGAAGCTAACTATGGCTACACCTTC. This encodes CASSTEANYGYTF.

The CDR3: CASSLVPGQGPISYEQYF. Here the CDR3 DNA reads TGCGCCAGCAGTCTCGTCCCGGGACAGGGGCCGATCTCCTACGAGCAGTACTTC. The chain carries TRBV23-1 and TRBJ2-7; TRBD1 aligns across 10 bases. TRBV23-1 is labeled an ORF, and its function is uncertain. Trimming at V came to 4 bases and at J to 0 bases, leaving 12 bases not matched to a gene. CDR3 length equals 18 residues.

This clone was observed a few times. The rearrangement links TRBV6-6 to TRBJ2-7; 9 nucleotides match TRBD1. The CDR3 has 15 amino acids. Germline trimming cut 6 bases from V and 4 bases from J; bases unmatched to any gene: 10. Germline CDR1 is MNHNY and CDR2 is SVGAGI (reference sequence). Here the CDR3 DNA reads TGTGCCAGCAGCTTGGGGGTGACAGGGGGGTACGAGCAGTACGTC. Its protein product is CASSLGVTGGYEQYV.

This sequence joins TRBV6-1 and TRBJ1-5, with 8 bases that match TRBD1. CDR3 length equals 17 residues. Trimming removed 2 bases from V and 7 bases from J; junction bases left unmatched: 13. Germline loops: CDR1 MNHNS, CDR2 SASEGT. The CDR3 spells CASSEPQNPGGRQPQHF. The DNA for the CDR3 is TGTGCCAGCAGTGAACCGCAGAACCCAGGGGGCAGGCAGCCCCAGCATTTT.

The J gene is TRBJ2-4, the V gene TRBV19; a possible D gene is TRBD2 (6 bases). From germline, CDR1 is LNHDA and CDR2 SQIVND (reference sequence). The germline V and J ends were trimmed by 7 bases and 7 bases, with 26 bases remaining between them. The CDR3 runs 17 residues. The DNA for the CDR3 is TGTGCCAGTACCCGGGAGACCCTCGGGAGACTCCCGAACATTCAGTACTTC. This translates into CASTRETLGRLPNIQYF.

The genes are TRBV6-6 and TRBJ1-5; 7 bases line up with TRBD1. The CDR3 runs 15 residues. Germline CDR1 and CDR2: MNHNY and SVGAGI (reference sequence). The junction had 11 bases not matched to a gene; V was cut back by 5 bases and J by 7 bases. CDR3 DNA sequence: TGTGCCAGCAGTCTGAGGGACAGTGGGGACCAGCCCCAGCATTTT. Residues: CASSLRDSGDQPQHF.

This clone appeared once. V gene TRBV6-1 combines with J gene TRBJ1-2; D gene unclear. V was pared by 2 bases and J by 2 bases, with 12 bases between. Germline V gene data show CDR1 as MNHNS and CDR2 as SASEGT. This CDR3 is built from 15 residues. The CDR3 DNA reads as TGTGCCAGCAGTGAAAGGACTGTGGGGAACTATGGCTACACCTTC. Translating gives CASSERTVGNYGYTF.

Here the CDR3 reads CASSSGQGRTQYF. The CDR3 coding sequence is TGTGCCAGCAGCTCCGGACAGGGGCGGACCCAGTACTTC. V usage is TRBV11-2 and J usage is TRBJ2-5, with TRBD1 matching over 9 bases. The junction had 4 bases not matched to a gene; V was cut back by 4 bases and J by 7 bases. Germline lookup yields CDR1 SGHAT and CDR2 FQNNGV. This CDR3 contains 13 residues.

This clone was seen more than once but under ten times. The chain couples TRBV28 to TRBJ2-7; no definite D call. V shed 6 bases and J shed 2 bases, with 8 bases lying between them. Germline lookup yields CDR1 MDHEN and CDR2 SYDVKM. The length of the CDR3 is 12 residues. The CDR3: CASRPSTYEQYF. The CDR3 bases are TGTGCCAGCAGGCCAAGCACCTACGAGCAGTACTTC.

This clone was recorded a few times. The gene calls are TRBV2 and TRBJ1-2; no firm D call. Germline lookup yields CDR1 SNHLY and CDR2 FYNNEI. The CDR3 spans 14 residues. The V end lost 4 bases, the J end lost 4 bases, and 13 bases lay between the germline ends. CDR3 in amino acids: CASSGGPLGYGYTF. CDR3 nucleotide sequence: TGTGCCAGCAGTGGAGGGCCCCTTGGCTATGGCTACACCTTC.

The chain carries TRBV6-6 and TRBJ2-1; TRBD1 is a possible D gene (6 bases). The CDR3 contains 13 residues. Germline V gene lookup returns CDR1 MNHNY and CDR2 SVGAGI (reference sequence). Trimming left V 2 bases short and J 7 bases short, with 9 bases between. The CDR3 is CASSYHTGNEQFF. The DNA for the CDR3 is TGTGCCAGCAGTTACCACACAGGGAATGAGCAGTTCTTC.

This clone appeared a few times. CDR3 coding DNA: TGTGCCAGCAGCCGAACCTCCGGGGGCTATGGCTACACCTTC. Translated, it gives CASSRTSGGYGYTF. This chain links TRBV6-5 with TRBJ1-2; tentative D call: TRBD1 (5 bases). Trimming pared 6 bases from V and 4 bases from J, leaving 15 bases between. Looked up from germline, CDR1 is MNHEY and CDR2 is SVGAGI. This CDR3 has 14 amino acids.

This rearrangement joins TRBV9 to TRBJ2-1; D is unclear. CDR3 length: 14 amino acids. The ends were cut back, 0 bases at V and 7 bases at J, with 11 bases in the middle. Germline CDR1 SGDLS, CDR2 YYNGEE. CDR3 sequence (DNA): TGTGCCAGCAGCGTAGTCCCAACTCGGAATGAGCAGTTCTTC. It encodes CASSVVPTRNEQFF.

The chain links TRBV11-2 to TRBJ2-6; D might be TRBD1 (8 bases). Germline V gives CDR1 SGHAT, CDR2 FQNNGV. The CDR3 is 17 amino acids. V was trimmed by 5 bases and J by 2 bases, leaving 16 bases between them. The CDR3 spells CASSRGQGGAGANVLTF. As DNA, the CDR3 is TGTGCCAGCAGCCGCGGACAGGGAGGGGCTGGGGCCAACGTCCTGACTTTC.

The rearrangement joins TRBV6-5 to TRBJ1-2; 12 bases match TRBD1. There are 15 residues in the CDR3. V dropped 6 bases and J dropped 1; count of bases not matched to a gene: 3. Germline lookup yields CDR1 MNHEY and CDR2 SVGAGI. The CDR3 nucleotides are TGTGCCAGCAGGGGGACAGGGGGCCTTAACTATGGCTACACCTTC. It codes for CASRGTGGLNYGYTF.